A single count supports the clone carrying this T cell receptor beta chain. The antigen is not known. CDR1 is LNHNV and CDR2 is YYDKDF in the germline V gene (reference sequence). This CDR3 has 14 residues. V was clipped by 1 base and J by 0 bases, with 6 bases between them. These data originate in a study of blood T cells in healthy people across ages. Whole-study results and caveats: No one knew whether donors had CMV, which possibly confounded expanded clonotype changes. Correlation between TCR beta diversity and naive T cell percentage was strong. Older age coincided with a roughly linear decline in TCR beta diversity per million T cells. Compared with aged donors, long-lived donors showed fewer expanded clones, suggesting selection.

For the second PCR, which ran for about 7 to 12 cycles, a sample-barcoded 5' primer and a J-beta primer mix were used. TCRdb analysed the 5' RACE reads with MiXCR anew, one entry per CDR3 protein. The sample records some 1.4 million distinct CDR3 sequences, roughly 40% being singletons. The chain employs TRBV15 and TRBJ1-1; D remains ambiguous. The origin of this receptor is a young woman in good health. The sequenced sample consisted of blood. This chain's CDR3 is CATSRAYLNTEAFF. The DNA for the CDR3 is TGTGCCACCAGCAGAGCCTATTTGAACACTGAAGCTTTCTTT.